A selection of T cell receptor beta chains follows, all from one sample in a study of naive and memory T cell subsets. MiXCR, applied by TCRdb to the UMI-ligation and nested PCR reads, yields one record per CDR3 protein. The table records around 35,000 distinct CDR3 sequences, about 14% of them present only once. The specimen sequenced was effector memory CD4+ T cells from blood. Every receptor here comes from a human donor in good health. The CDR3 runs from the conserved cysteine through the conserved F or W. The order of the fields is clone size, D gene, V gene, J gene, CDR3 DNA, CDR3 protein. The D gene is left open where the match is weak. Size is stated for part of the rows, as once, few or many counts, or as a class when the clone is expanded.

.	.	TRBV5-5	TRBJ1-5	TGTGCCAGCAGCTTGTACGGCTGGAGCAATCAGCCCCAGCATTTT	CASSLYGWSNQPQHF
.	.	TRBV12-3/TRBV12-4	TRBJ2-3	TGTGCCACCTGGGTAGGCAGGGGCCTCACCCCTTTAAAAGCCACAGATACGCAGTATTTT	CATWVGRGLTPLKATDTQYF
many	.	TRBV2	TRBJ2-7	TGTGCCAGCAGTGGAGGAGGGTTCGGCGAGCAGTACTTC	CASSGGGFGEQYF
.	.	TRBV10-3	TRBJ1-2	TGTGCCATCAGGGACTCTCAGGGTACCTATGGCTACACCTTC	CAIRDSQGTYGYTF
many	.	TRBV11-2	TRBJ1-2	TGTGCCAGCAGCTTAAGTCGCAGGGAGGACTATGGCTACACCTTC	CASSLSRREDYGYTF
.	.	TRBV20-1	TRBJ1-1	TGCAGTGCTAGCTTTTATAACACTGAAGCTTTCTTT	CSASFYNTEAFF
.	.	TRBV3-1	TRBJ1-1	TGTGCCAGCAGCAAAGGCAACACTGAAGCTTTCTTT	CASSKGNTEAFF
.	TRBD2	TRBV6-2/TRBV6-3	TRBJ2-7	TGTGCCAGCAGTTACGGCCTAGCGGGAGGATACCGCTACGAGCAGTACTTC	CASSYGLAGGYRYEQYF
many	TRBD1	TRBV28	TRBJ1-1	TGTGCCAGCAGTTCGTACAGGGGTCGTACTGAAGCTTTCTTT	CASSSYRGRTEAFF
.	.	TRBV6-2/TRBV6-3	TRBJ2-1	TGTGCCGGTTCAAAGGGCTCCTACAATGAGCAGTTCTTC	CAGSKGSYNEQFF
.	TRBD1	TRBV2	TRBJ1-2	TGTGCCAGCAGTGCGGACAGGGGTAATGGCTACACCTTC	CASSADRGNGYTF